Described below is a single TCR beta chain sequence and its context. The sample holds many counts of this clonotype. The clone's antigen remains unknown. No much larger clonotype is one base removed from it; base qualities were not supplied. These data belong to a study of neurological immune-mediated disorders (dated by TCRdb to the late 2010s). At the level of the whole study: Peripheral blood TCR-beta repertoires from patients with HTLV-I-associated myelopathy (HAM/TSP), patients with multiple sclerosis, and healthy controls were compared in the study using UMI-based sequencing. Longitudinal samples, technical triplicates and paired sorted CD4+ and CD8+ T-cell subsets, alongside PBMC samples, were included among the roughly 100 TCR-beta libraries. Of the approximately 68 subjects in the cohort, some 15 were HAM/TSP patients, 34 were multiple sclerosis patients, and roughly 20 were healthy controls.

Cut back by 5 bases and 6 bases, the V and J ends lie 14 bases apart. The CDR3 covers 14 residues, taking in both the cysteine and the phenylalanine. The read is trimmed to its CDR3 DNA, 42 bases read in frame from base 1. The germline V gene gives CDR1 as SGHTA and CDR2 as FQGNSA. Unsorted PBMC libraries were generated from 2 million PBMCs stored in RNAlater at -80 °C until RNA extraction. Peripheral blood was subjected to Ficoll-Hypaque density gradient centrifugation to isolate PBMCs, which were then cryopreserved in liquid nitrogen. cDNA was synthesized by template-switch 5'RACE using a primer carrying a 10-nucleotide random unique molecular identifier by which each TCR transcript was tagged. Each sequencing run produced over 170 million TCR-beta sequences covering 15-18 subjects. The RNeasy kit was used to extract total RNA. Using the KAPA Real-time Library Amplification kit, TCR-beta VDJ regions were amplified with primers for the TCR constant region and the 5'RACE anchor. A first PCR added sample indexes and Illumina adaptors, and a second PCR then raised library yield. The roughly 650 bp TCR product was size-selected on a 2% E-gel SizeSelection system after Ampure bead purification. Before pooling, library quality was assessed on a Bioanalyzer, concentration was determined with Qubit, and library quantification was performed with the Kapa Library Quantification kit. An Illumina HiSeq 2500 sequenced the libraries paired-end 2 x 150 bp. To increase sequence diversity, roughly 23-30% phiX was spiked into each library pool. As for how the authors treated the data: The quality-filtered reads were processed with the UMI-based MiGEC pipeline, whose error correction step removed more than 80% of the raw TCR sequences. IMGT germline references were used for alignment of VDJ genes, and clonotypes were defined by a unique CDR3 amino acid sequence together with V-J genes. Clonal expansion, Shannon diversity and CDR3 relatedness were evaluated with VDJtools (CalcPairwiseDistances, ClusterSamples), while phylogenetic trees were built in CLCbio workbench. A clone was classed as expanded if it had 8 or more unique UMIs, a cutoff based on coefficient-of-variation modelling across technical triplicates. Using fastp at Q25 and MiXCR, TCRdb reprocessed the public reads and kept productive beta chains. Rows with a matching CDR3 protein are joined into one entry that keeps the most common DNA and genes. TCRdb, not the authors, supplied the V and J calls. The sample table lists 50,000 to 75,000 distinct CDR3 sequences, 9.5% to 15% of them with a count of one. Together, the top ten hold roughly 10% of the sample.

Broader findings and caveats from the paper: Expanded clones from different subjects shared no identical CDR3 amino acid sequences, which suggests that TCR-beta repertoires were private in all groups. The highest TCR clonal expansion was observed in HAM/TSP patients, whereas the lowest was observed in MS patients, even when compared with healthy controls.

The sample consisted of PBMCs. In this chain, TRBV7-2 is recombined with TRBJ1-5; TRBD1 could be the D gene, as 6 bases match. This receptor was obtained from a woman aged 55-69 years with HTLV-1-associated myelopathy (HAM/TSP). The bases read TGTGCCAGCAGCCAACGGGGGGGGCGTCAGCCCCAGCATTTT. It codes for CASSQRGGRQPQHF.